This T cell receptor (beta chain) emerged from a study of blood T cell repertoires in COVID-19. The CDR3 loop spans 18 amino acids. Trimming at V came to 2 bases and at J to 5 bases, leaving 15 bases not matched to a gene. Germline values: CDR1 SGHVS, CDR2 FQNEAQ. Libraries were prepared by immunoSEQ multiplex PCR; TCRdb keeps only in-frame clonotypes and omits some of them. The sample includes under 250,000 clones, 81% seen only once; the top ten take around 8.9%. Cohort placement rested on clinical history that participants reported themselves. The TCR sequence derives from a woman aged 45-60 years with acute COVID-19. The chain uses TRBV7-8 and TRBJ2-5, with 9 bases fitting TRBD2. Input material: PBMCs or T cells enriched from blood (not recorded which). CDR3 loop: CASSLSYSAGGPMETQYF. The CDR3 DNA sequence: TGTGCCAGCAGCTTATCATACTCCGCGGGGGGGCCTATGGAGACCCAGTACTTC.